These 30 T cell receptor beta chains originate from one sample sequenced in a study of response to subunit inactivated influenza vaccine. TCRdb re-analysed the RT-PCR reads in MiXCR, keeping a single row per CDR3 protein. Of about 570,000 distinct CDR3 sequences listed, around 11% are singletons. This sample also appeared in a second study, on T cells expressing NK-cell markers. That publication notes: Libraries used 5'RACE template switching adding universal primer site and UMIs.

The sample was PBMCs from blood, taken on the day of vaccination. All receptors come from a man aged 45 to 65 who received an inactivated influenza vaccine.

This clonotype was detected many times. This chain uses TRBV29-1 with TRBJ2-7; 7 positions match TRBD2. The J segment lost 3 bases and the V segment lost 7 bases, leaving 6 bases of the junction unmatched. Germline values: CDR1 SQVTM, CDR2 ANQGSEA. This CDR3 is 12 amino acids long. CDR3 in amino acids: CSALGGGYEQYF. The DNA for the CDR3 is TGCAGCGCTCTGGGCGGGGGCTACGAGCAGTACTTC.

V and J are TRBV27 and TRBJ2-5, with 9 bases matching TRBD2. Losses at the gene ends were 2 bases for V and 5 bases for J; bases not matched to a gene: 9. Germline V lookup: CDR1 MNHEY, CDR2 SMNVEV (reference sequence). CDR3 size: 16 residues. The CDR3 region has the DNA TGTGCCAGCAGTTTAGAGGCTAGCGGGGTTGGCGAGACCCAGTACTTC. Amino acid sequence: CASSLEASGVGETQYF.

The sample holds a few counts of this clonotype. V gene TRBV5-6 combines with J gene TRBJ2-3, with D possibly TRBD1 on 6 matching bases. CDR1 SGHDT and CDR2 YYEEEE come from the germline V gene. CDR3 length: 15 residues. V was trimmed by 3 bases and J by 2 bases, leaving 13 bases between them. The CDR3 here is CASSSLQGSTDTQYF. CDR3 in DNA: TGTGCCAGCAGCTCGTTACAGGGCTCCACAGATACGCAGTATTTT.

This chain connects TRBV12-3 or TRBV12-4 to TRBJ1-4; 7 nucleotides agree with TRBD1. The CDR3 is 14 residues long. J was trimmed by 2 bases and V by 6 bases; bases with no gene match: 3. The chain's CDR3 is CASRSGGTNEKLFF. The DNA for the CDR3 is TGTGCCAGCAGATCAGGGGGGACTAATGAAAAACTGTTTTTT.

This clonotype was counted a few times. The CDR3 nucleotides read TGTGCCAGCAGTTTCGAGTCCTACAATGAGCAGTTCTTC. It yields the protein CASSFESYNEQFF. The V call is TRBV27, the J call TRBJ2-1, with D unclear. With 3 bases removed from V and 1 base from J, the gap between germline ends came to 4 bases. This CDR3 spans 13 amino acids. CDR1 is MNHEY, CDR2 SMNVEV, per germline (reference sequence).

This clonotype was detected only a few times. The chain has TRBV20-1 and TRBJ1-2; tentative D call: TRBD1 (6 bases). The germline V gene encodes CDR1 DFQATT and CDR2 SNEGSKA (reference sequence). V lost 3 bases, J lost 2 bases, and 13 bases lay in between. The CDR3 is 14 amino acids. Here the CDR3 reads CSARGSDRNYGYTF. CDR3 sequence (DNA): TGCAGTGCTAGGGGCTCGGACAGAAACTATGGCTACACCTTC.

This clonotype showed up just a few times. The chain links TRBV11-2 to TRBJ2-5, with D unclear. Trimming stripped 1 base from V and 2 bases from J, with 17 bases between. CDR3 length equals 17 residues. Germline V gene data show CDR1 as SGHAT and CDR2 as FQNNGV. The CDR3 DNA sequence: TGTGCCAGCAGCTTAGGGGCCCTACCCCTGTCTCAAGAGACCCAGTACTTC. Translation gives CASSLGALPLSQETQYF.

This clonotype was counted between two and nine times. V is TRBV7-2 and J is TRBJ2-1, with D perhaps matching TRBD2 (6 bases). With 7 bases removed from V and 6 bases from J, the gap between germline ends came to 22 bases. The germline CDR1 and CDR2 sequences are SGHTA and FQGNSA. This CDR3 contains 16 residues. CDR3 DNA sequence: TGTGCCAGCACCTTTTATTACGGGAGTCAAGGCAATGAGCAGTTCTTC. It specifies CASTFYYGSQGNEQFF.

The V call is TRBV7-8, the J call TRBJ1-6; D is unresolved. Germline V lookup: CDR1 SGHVS, CDR2 FQNEAQ. V lost 5 bases to trimming and J lost 3 bases, with 8 bases between them. The CDR3 has 14 residues. CDR3 DNA sequence: TGTGCCAGCAGCGGCGGGGTCTATAATTCACCCCTCCACTTT. It specifies CASSGGVYNSPLHF. The full variable domain, rest sourced from reference TRBV7-8 and TRBJ1-6, is GAGVSQSPRYKVAKRGQDVALRCDPISGHVSLFWYQQALGQGPEFLTYFQNEAQLDKSGLPSDRFFAERPEGSVSTLKIQRTQQEDSAVYLCASSGGVYNSPLHFGNGTRLTVT.

This clonotype was counted only a few times. The chain has TRBV7-2 and TRBJ2-7, with 12 positions matching TRBD2. CDR3 size: 15 residues. V lost 1 base and J lost 6; bases outside the gene matches: 4. The germline V gene has CDR1 SGHTA and CDR2 FQGNSA. The CDR3 DNA is TGTGCCAGCAGCTTAGACCTACTAGCGGGAGGCGAGCAGTACTTC. The encoded protein is CASSLDLLAGGEQYF.

The CDR3 loop is CASTSGESSYNEQFF. The CDR3 DNA reads TGTGCCAGCACTTCAGGGGAAAGCTCCTACAATGAGCAGTTCTTC. The genes are TRBV12-3 or TRBV12-4 and TRBJ2-1; D perhaps matches TRBD1 (6 bases). With 7 bases removed from V and 0 bases from J, the gap between germline ends came to 13 bases. There are 15 residues in the CDR3.

The rearrangement uses TRBV20-1 and TRBJ2-3; 9 bases line up with TRBD2. V was pared by 0 bases and J by 4 bases, with 8 bases of the junction left unmatched. This CDR3 comprises 16 residues. Germline V lookup: CDR1 DFQATT, CDR2 SNEGSKA (reference sequence). The CDR3 spells CSARDLYRGRADTQYF. CDR3 nucleotide sequence: TGCAGTGCTAGAGATCTTTATCGCGGGAGGGCAGATACGCAGTATTTT.

The chain couples TRBV10-3 to TRBJ2-3; D possibly matches TRBD1 or TRBD2 (5 bases each). CDR3 length: 13 amino acids. The germline V and J ends were trimmed by 7 bases and 2 bases, with 10 bases remaining between them. Germline V lookup: CDR1 ENHRY, CDR2 SYGVKD. The CDR3 here is CAITQGPTDTQYF. The CDR3 DNA follows: TGTGCCATCACGCAGGGACCCACAGATACGCAGTATTTT.

There are a few counts of this clonotype. The CDR3 spells CASSRGQGRFSYEQYF. The CDR3 DNA reads as TGTGCCAGTAGTAGAGGACAGGGCCGATTCTCCTACGAGCAGTACTTC. This chain uses TRBV19 with TRBJ2-7; 8 positions match TRBD1. V lost 4 bases, J lost 0 bases, and 8 bases stayed unmatched. This CDR3 region has 16 residues. Per germline, CDR1 LNHDA and CDR2 SQIVND (reference sequence).

This chain uses TRBV11-2 with TRBJ2-1; D is undetermined. CDR1 and CDR2 from the germline V gene are SGHAT and FQNNGV. The CDR3 has 14 residues. Deletions cut 5 bases from V and 9 bases from J, with 17 bases between. The CDR3 loop reads CASSHRTFASEQFF. The CDR3 nucleotides are TGTGCCAGCAGCCACCGGACCTTCGCCAGTGAGCAGTTCTTC. Based on the CDR3 plus reference TRBV11-2 and TRBJ2-1, the full variable domain is EAGVAQSPRYKIIEKRQSVAFWCNPISGHATLYWYQQILGQGPKLLIQFQNNGVVDDSQLPKDRFSAERLKGVDSTLKIQPAKLEDSAVYLCASSHRTFASEQFFGPGTRLTVL.

This clonotype appeared a few times. This chain uses TRBV6-2 or TRBV6-3 with TRBJ2-5; D call uncertain. The CDR3 is 13 amino acids. V was shortened by 3 bases and J by 5 bases, with 10 bases between the two germline ends. Germline CDR1 reads MNHEY; CDR2 reads SVGEGT. This chain's CDR3 is CASSYEVGETQYF. The CDR3 nucleotides read TGTGCCAGCAGTTATGAGGTCGGGGAGACCCAGTACTTC.

This clonotype appeared a few times. The rearrangement joins TRBV12-3 or TRBV12-4 to TRBJ1-2, with unresolved D. There are 14 residues in the CDR3. The V end was cut by 6 bases, the J end by 4 bases, with 15 bases between. The CDR3 DNA reads TGTGCCAGCAGCCTGGGCGGGGAGGGCTATGGCTACACCTTC. Translated, it gives CASSLGGEGYGYTF.

The genes are TRBV2 and TRBJ2-5; 7 bases map to TRBD2. Unmatched junction bases numbered 6, after V lost 2 bases and J lost 3 bases. The CDR3 length is 15 residues. In germline, CDR1 is SNHLY, CDR2 FYNNEI. CDR3 residues: CASSETSATEETQYF. For the CDR3, the DNA is TGTGCCAGCAGTGAAACTAGCGCGACAGAAGAGACCCAGTACTTC.

The chain carries TRBV2 and TRBJ2-1; the D is unclear. Trimming left V 6 bases short and J 0 bases short, with 15 bases between. Per germline, CDR1 SNHLY and CDR2 FYNNEI. There are 16 residues in the CDR3. The CDR3 here is CASSGWSVSSYNEQFF. The DNA for the CDR3 is TGTGCCAGCAGCGGGTGGTCGGTTAGCTCCTACAATGAGCAGTTCTTC. Combining the CDR3 with reference TRBV2 and TRBJ2-1 gives the whole variable domain EPEVTQTPSHQVTQMGQEVILRCVPISNHLYFYWYRQILGQKVEFLVSFYNNEISEKSEIFDDQFSVERPDGSNFTLKIRSTKLEDSAMYFCASSGWSVSSYNEQFFGPGTRLTVL.

This clonotype was detected only a few times. The rearrangement uses TRBV6-2 or TRBV6-3 and TRBJ2-7, with D possibly TRBD1 on 5 matching bases. Between the trimmed V and J ends, which lost 7 bases and 3 bases, there was a span of 7 bases. This CDR3 spans 11 amino acids. Germline V CDR1 and CDR2: MNHEY, SVGEGT. CDR3 amino acids: CASTDSYEQYF. As DNA, the CDR3 is TGTGCCAGCACTGACAGCTACGAGCAGTACTTC.

This chain connects TRBV29-1 to TRBJ2-5; D is possibly TRBD1 (6 bases). The V end was cut by 5 bases, the J end by 4 bases, with 11 bases between. Germline-derived CDR1 and CDR2 are SQVTM and ANQGSEA. The CDR3 has 12 residues. The CDR3, as DNA: TGCAGCGTTTTAAGGGGGACAGAGACCCAGTACTTC. The encoded protein is CSVLRGTETQYF.

This clonotype has just a few counts. The chain uses TRBV6-2 or TRBV6-3 and TRBJ2-1, with TRBD2 matching over 8 bases. CDR3 length: 19 residues. Germline assignment: CDR1 MNHEY and CDR2 SVGEGT. The V segment lost 4 bases and the J segment 4 bases; nucleotides outside the gene matches: 18. The DNA of the CDR3 is TGTGCCAGCAGTTTCCCGGGGGAGCGGGGGAGACGAAGGTACAATGAGCAGTTCTTC. As protein: CASSFPGERGRRRYNEQFF.

This rearrangement joins TRBV10-3 to TRBJ2-1, with 9 bases aligning to TRBD2. The length of the CDR3 is 16 residues. CDR1 ENHRY and CDR2 SYGVKD come from the germline V gene. The J segment lost 2 bases and the V segment lost 2 bases, leaving 4 bases of the junction unmatched. The CDR3 nucleotides read TGTGCCATCAGTGAGAGGGCGGGAGGGACCTACAATGAGCAGTTCTTC. It specifies CAISERAGGTYNEQFF.

This clonotype appeared a few times. V gene TRBV5-1 combines with J gene TRBJ2-7, with 7 nucleotides matching TRBD1. Germline V lookup: CDR1 SGHRS, CDR2 YFSETQ. The CDR3 is made up of 16 amino acids. Trimming cost V 1 base and J 3 bases; bases outside gene matches: 10. This CDR3 reads CASSLSQGILYYEQYF. The CDR3 DNA reads as TGCGCCAGCAGCTTGTCACAGGGGATACTTTACTACGAGCAGTACTTC.

This clonotype was observed a few times. CDR3 bases: TGCAGCGTCGCCGCAGAATACGAGCAGTACTTC. It encodes CSVAAEYEQYF. This chain connects TRBV29-1 to TRBJ2-7; D gene uncertain. V was shortened by 6 bases and J by 4 bases, with 10 bases between the two germline ends. The germline CDR1 and CDR2 sequences are SQVTM and ANQGSEA. The CDR3 covers 11 residues.

This clonotype was counted a few times. The chain joins TRBV5-1 to TRBJ1-1; 7 nucleotides match TRBD1. Germline CDR1 is SGHRS and CDR2 is YFSETQ. The V gene end was trimmed by 4 bases and the J gene end by 5 bases; junction bases not matched to a gene: 11. The CDR3 is made up of 15 amino acids. The chain's CDR3 is CASSPGGGGWTEAFF. CDR3 in DNA: TGCGCCAGCAGCCCGGGTGGAGGGGGCTGGACTGAAGCTTTCTTT.

At least ten counts were recorded for this clonotype. The chain carries TRBV12-3 or TRBV12-4 and TRBJ1-1, with 7 nucleotides matching TRBD1. The junction had 8 bases not matched to a gene; V was cut back by 6 bases and J by 4 bases. The CDR3 covers 14 residues. The CDR3 DNA is TGTGCCAGCAGACGACAGGGCTCAGGCACTGAAGCTTTCTTT. Translated: CASRRQGSGTEAFF.

This clonotype was seen only a few times. This CDR3 is CASSQPRDRGYGYTF. CDR3 bases: TGCGCCAGCAGCCAACCCCGGGACAGGGGCTATGGCTACACCTTC. The V and J genes are TRBV4-1 and TRBJ1-2; 10 bases agree with TRBD1. The trim removed 2 bases at V and 4 bases at J, leaving 4 bases unmatched. The CDR3 runs 15 residues. Germline CDR1 reads MGHRA; CDR2 reads YSYEKL.

Here the CDR3 DNA reads TGTGCCAGCACTTTGGCGGGACTCACGGGGACCGGGGAGCTGTTTTTT. This codes for CASTLAGLTGTGELFF. The chain employs TRBV28 and TRBJ2-2; a possible D gene is TRBD2 (6 bases). Germline V gives CDR1 MDHEN, CDR2 SYDVKM. This CDR3 contains 16 residues. Trimming removed 7 bases from V and 5 bases from J, with 20 bases in between.

This clonotype was counted many times. The rearrangement uses TRBV29-1 and TRBJ1-2; a weak D match, TRBD1 (5 bases). Germline V gene sequence: CDR1 SQVTM, CDR2 ANQGSEA. Trimming removed 1 base from V and 6 bases from J, with 9 bases in between. This CDR3 is built from 12 residues. Here the CDR3 reads CSVEGGSNGYTF. Written as DNA, the CDR3 is TGCAGCGTTGAAGGGGGGAGTAATGGCTACACCTTC.